The clone carrying this TCR beta chain was seen a handful of times. What it binds is not known. The germline gives CDR1 SNHLY, CDR2 FYNNEI. Trimming took 9 bases from V and 12 from J, leaving 11 bases between them. CDR3 length: 9 residues. Total RNA was extracted at no less than 6 micrograms per sample. The data originate from a study of blood T cells in healthy people across ages. With a J-beta primer mix and a sample-barcoded 5' primer, a second PCR ran about 7 to 12 cycles. Each CDR3 protein is one row after TCRdb ran MiXCR on the 5' RACE reads. This table holds some 730,000 distinct CDR3 sequences, 22% found once. Points from the study as a whole: Naive T cell percentage by flow cytometry tracked strongly with beta diversity.

This clonotype was sampled from a man between 65 and 85 years old in good health. Sequenced input: blood. This chain links TRBV2 with TRBJ1-1; maybe TRBD1 (5 bases). CDR3: CARGGRSFF. CDR3 nucleotide sequence: TGTGCCAGGGGGGGGAGGTCTTTCTTT.